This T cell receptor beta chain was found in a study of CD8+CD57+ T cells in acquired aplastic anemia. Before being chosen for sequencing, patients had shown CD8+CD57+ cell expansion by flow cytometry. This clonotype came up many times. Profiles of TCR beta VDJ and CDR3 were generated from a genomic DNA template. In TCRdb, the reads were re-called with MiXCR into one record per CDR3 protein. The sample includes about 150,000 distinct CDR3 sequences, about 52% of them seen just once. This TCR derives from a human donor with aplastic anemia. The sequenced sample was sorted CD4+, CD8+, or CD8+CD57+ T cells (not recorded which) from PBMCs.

For the CDR3, the DNA is TGTGCCAGCAAAGGGACGGTTGGCTATGGCTACACCTTC. It is translated as CASKGTVGYGYTF. V usage is TRBV28 and J usage is TRBJ1-2; perhaps TRBD1 as D (5 bases). Germline V gene data show CDR1 as MDHEN and CDR2 as SYDVKM. Trimming pared 7 bases from V and 4 bases from J, leaving 13 bases between. The CDR3 spans 13 residues.